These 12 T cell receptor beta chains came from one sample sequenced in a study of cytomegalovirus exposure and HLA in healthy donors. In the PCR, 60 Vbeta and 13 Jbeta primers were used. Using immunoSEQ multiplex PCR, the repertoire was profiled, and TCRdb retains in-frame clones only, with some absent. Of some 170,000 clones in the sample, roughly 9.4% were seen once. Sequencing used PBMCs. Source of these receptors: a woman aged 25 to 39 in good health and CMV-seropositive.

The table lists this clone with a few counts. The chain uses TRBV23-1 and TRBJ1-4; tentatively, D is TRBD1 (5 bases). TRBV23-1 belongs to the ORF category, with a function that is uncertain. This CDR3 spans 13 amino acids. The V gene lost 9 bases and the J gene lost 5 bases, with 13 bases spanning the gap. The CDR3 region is CARKGLPNEKLFF. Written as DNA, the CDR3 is TGCGCCAGAAAGGGACTCCCCAATGAAAAACTGTTTTTT.

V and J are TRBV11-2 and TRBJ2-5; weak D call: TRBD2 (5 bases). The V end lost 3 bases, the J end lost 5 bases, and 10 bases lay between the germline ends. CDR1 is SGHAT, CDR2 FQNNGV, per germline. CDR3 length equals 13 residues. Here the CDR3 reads CASSFQGGETQYF. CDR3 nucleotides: TGTGCCAGCAGCTTCCAAGGAGGCGAGACCCAGTACTTC.

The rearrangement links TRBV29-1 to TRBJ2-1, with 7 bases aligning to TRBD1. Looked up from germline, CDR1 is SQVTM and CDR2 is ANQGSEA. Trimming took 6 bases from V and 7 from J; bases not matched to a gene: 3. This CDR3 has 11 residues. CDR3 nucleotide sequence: TGCAGCGTCATACAGGGGAATGAGCAGTTCTTC. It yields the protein CSVIQGNEQFF.

The DNA of the CDR3 is TGTGCCAGCAGCTTAGGACAGGGGGTAAACAATGAGCAGTTCTTC. Translating gives CASSLGQGVNNEQFF. The chain uses TRBV7-9 and TRBJ2-1, with 9 bases aligning to TRBD1. Germline assignment: CDR1 SEHNR and CDR2 FQNEAQ (reference sequence). This CDR3 contains 15 residues. The junction had 3 bases not matched to a gene; V was cut back by 1 base and J by 5 bases.

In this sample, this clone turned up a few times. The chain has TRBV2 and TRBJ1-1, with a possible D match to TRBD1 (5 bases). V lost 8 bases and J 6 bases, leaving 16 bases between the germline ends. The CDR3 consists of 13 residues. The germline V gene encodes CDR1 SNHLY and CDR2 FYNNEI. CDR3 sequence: CASAPIGDSEAFF. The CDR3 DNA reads TGTGCCAGCGCCCCCATCGGGGACTCTGAAGCTTTCTTT.

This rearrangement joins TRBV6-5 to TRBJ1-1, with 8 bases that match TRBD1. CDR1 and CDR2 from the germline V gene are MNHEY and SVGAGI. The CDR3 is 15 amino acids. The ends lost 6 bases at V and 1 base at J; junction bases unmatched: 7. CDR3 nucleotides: TGTGCCAGCAGCTGGGACAGGTGGGGGAACACTGAAGCTTTCTTT. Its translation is CASSWDRWGNTEAFF.

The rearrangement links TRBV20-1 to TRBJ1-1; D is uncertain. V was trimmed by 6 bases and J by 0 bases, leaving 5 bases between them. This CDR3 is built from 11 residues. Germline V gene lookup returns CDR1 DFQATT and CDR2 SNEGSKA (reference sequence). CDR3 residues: CSALLNTEAFF. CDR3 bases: TGCAGTGCGCTACTGAACACTGAAGCTTTCTTT.

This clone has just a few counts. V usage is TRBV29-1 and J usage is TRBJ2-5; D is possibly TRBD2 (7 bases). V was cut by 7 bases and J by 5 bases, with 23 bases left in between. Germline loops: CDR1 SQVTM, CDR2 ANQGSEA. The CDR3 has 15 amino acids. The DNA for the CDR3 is TGCAGCGCCGGGGGGCGGGGGAGTGGGAGGGAGACCCAGTACTTC. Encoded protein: CSAGGRGSGRETQYF.

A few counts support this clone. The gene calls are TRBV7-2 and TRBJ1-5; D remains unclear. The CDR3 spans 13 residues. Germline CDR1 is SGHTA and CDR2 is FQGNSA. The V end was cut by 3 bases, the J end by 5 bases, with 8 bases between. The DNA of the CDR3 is TGTGCCAGCAGCTTTAGTTATGATCAGCCCCAGCATTTT. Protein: CASSFSYDQPQHF.

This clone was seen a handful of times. Written as DNA, the CDR3 is TGTGCCAGCAGCTTGCCCAGGGTAGGGCTTTCCTACGAGCAGTACTTC. Translating gives CASSLPRVGLSYEQYF. V and J are TRBV5-4 and TRBJ2-7; a weak D match, TRBD1 (5 bases). Germline V gene data show CDR1 as SGHNT and CDR2 as YYREEE (reference sequence). V shed 1 base and J shed 1 base, with 15 bases lying between them. The length of the CDR3 is 16 residues.

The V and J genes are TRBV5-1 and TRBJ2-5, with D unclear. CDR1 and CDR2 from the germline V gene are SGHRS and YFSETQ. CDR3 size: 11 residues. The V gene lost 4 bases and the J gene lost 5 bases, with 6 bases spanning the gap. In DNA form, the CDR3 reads TGCGCCAGCAGCACATCGGAGACCCAGTACTTC. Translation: CASSTSETQYF.

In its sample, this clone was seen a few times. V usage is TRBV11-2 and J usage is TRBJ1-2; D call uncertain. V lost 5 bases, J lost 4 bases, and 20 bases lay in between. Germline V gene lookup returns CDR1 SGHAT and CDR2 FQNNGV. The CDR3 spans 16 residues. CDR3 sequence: CASSPIGGQNFYGYTF. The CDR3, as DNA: TGTGCCAGCAGCCCCATAGGCGGGCAGAACTTCTATGGCTACACCTTC. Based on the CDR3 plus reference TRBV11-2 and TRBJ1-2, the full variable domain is EAGVAQSPRYKIIEKRQSVAFWCNPISGHATLYWYQQILGQGPKLLIQFQNNGVVDDSQLPKDRFSAERLKGVDSTLKIQPAKLEDSAVYLCASSPIGGQNFYGYTFGSGTRLTVV.